The next 14 T cell receptor beta chains were all read from a single sample in a study of blood T cell repertoires in COVID-19. The data were produced by immunoSEQ multiplex PCR, yet TCRdb's version contains in-frame clones alone and is incomplete. The sample contains about 140,000 clones, about 84% of which appear only once. Material: PBMCs or T cells enriched from blood (not recorded which). Receptor source: a woman younger than 35 who had been exposed to COVID-19.

This clone was observed a few times. The chain combines TRBV11-3 with TRBJ2-1; TRBD1 might be the D (5 bases). This CDR3 is 13 amino acids long. V lost 6 bases to trimming and J lost 4 bases, with 10 bases between them. The V gene's germline CDR1 is SGHNT and CDR2 YENEEA. The CDR3 DNA reads as TGTGCCAGCAGTCCAAGGGGTTACAATGAGCAGTTCTTC. Protein product: CASSPRGYNEQFF.

The V call is TRBV16, the J call TRBJ1-2; D remains ambiguous. The V end lost 4 bases, the J end lost 0 bases, and 18 bases lay between the germline ends. The CDR3 has 17 residues. Germline CDR1 reads KGHSY; CDR2 reads FQNENV. The CDR3 protein is CASSPRRGSEANYGYTF. The CDR3 DNA reads TGTGCCAGCAGCCCCCGACGGGGTTCCGAGGCTAACTATGGCTACACCTTC.

V and J are TRBV9 and TRBJ1-1; D is perhaps TRBD1 (6 bases). Trimming cost V 1 base and J 6 bases, with 13 bases left between them. CDR3 length: 14 residues. Germline lookup yields CDR1 SGDLS and CDR2 YYNGEE. CDR3 DNA sequence: TGTGCCAGCAGCGTATCACCGGGACACGCTGAAGCTTTCTTT. Translation gives CASSVSPGHAEAFF.

In this sample, this clone turned up once. V and J are TRBV7-3 and TRBJ2-3, with D tentatively TRBD1 (5 bases). The CDR3 extends over 16 amino acids. Germline CDR1 is SGHTA and CDR2 is FQGTGA. With 1 base removed from V and 3 bases from J, the gap between germline ends came to 14 bases. The CDR3 coding sequence is TGTGCCAGCAGCTTAAGTCCCCAGGGCATAACAGATACGCAGTATTTT. It translates to CASSLSPQGITDTQYF.

The chain employs TRBV28 and TRBJ1-3; 8 bases align to TRBD1. Germline V gives CDR1 MDHEN, CDR2 SYDVKM. V trimming: 4 bases; J trimming: 5 bases; junction bases outside the gene matches: 10. The CDR3 has 16 amino acids. The CDR3 coding sequence is TGTGCCAGCAGTTCCTCCACCAGGGGGCCTAGAAACACCATATATTTT. Its translation is CASSSSTRGPRNTIYF.

The chain uses TRBV7-2 and TRBJ1-5; D is perhaps TRBD1 (5 bases). Trimming stripped 4 bases from V and 5 bases from J, with 9 bases between. Germline V gene data show CDR1 as SGHTA and CDR2 as FQGNSA. The CDR3 is 13 residues long. CDR3 sequence: CASSSQGDQPQHF. The CDR3 bases are TGTGCCAGCAGCTCCCAGGGTGATCAGCCCCAGCATTTT.

The V and J genes are TRBV2 and TRBJ2-1; tentative D call: TRBD1 (6 bases). The CDR3 runs 15 residues. V was cut by 3 bases and J by 0 bases, with 9 bases left in between. Germline V gene data show CDR1 as SNHLY and CDR2 as FYNNEI. The CDR3 DNA sequence: TGTGCCAGCAGTGACAGGGGTACCTCCTACAATGAGCAGTTCTTC. Its translation: CASSDRGTSYNEQFF.

The CDR3 region has the DNA TGTGCCAGCAGTTTAGCAGGACAGCTCTCTGGAAACACCATATATTTT. Its translation: CASSLAGQLSGNTIYF. The gene calls are TRBV28 and TRBJ1-3; tentative D call: TRBD1 (6 bases). Germline assignment: CDR1 MDHEN and CDR2 SYDVKM. This CDR3 spans 16 amino acids. V was clipped by 2 bases and J by 0 bases, with 11 bases between them.

This rearrangement joins TRBV3-1 (or the pseudogene TRBV3-2) to TRBJ1-2; D call uncertain. Germline assignment: CDR1 LGHDT and CDR2 YNNKEL (reference sequence). Deletions cut 3 bases from V and 0 bases from J, with 17 bases between. The CDR3 sequence is 17 residues long. The CDR3 is CASSHSWARLSNYGYTF. CDR3 in DNA: TGTGCCAGCAGCCACAGTTGGGCACGCTTATCTAACTATGGCTACACCTTC.

The chain carries TRBV11-2 and TRBJ2-2; the D is unclear. The V gene lost 6 bases and the J gene lost 1 base, with 9 bases spanning the gap. The CDR3 contains 14 residues. Germline V gives CDR1 SGHAT, CDR2 FQNNGV. The chain's CDR3 is CASSFRQNTGELFF. The CDR3 DNA follows: TGTGCCAGCAGTTTTCGACAGAACACCGGGGAGCTGTTTTTT.

J is TRBJ2-1 and V is TRBV5-4; 7 nucleotides agree with TRBD2. Germline V lookup: CDR1 SGHNT, CDR2 YYREEE (reference sequence). The CDR3 extends over 12 amino acids. With 1 base clipped from V and 10 bases from J, the junction kept 2 bases outside the gene matches. This chain's CDR3 is CASSLIGGEQFF. The CDR3 nucleotides read TGTGCCAGCAGCTTGATCGGGGGGGAGCAGTTCTTC. Combining the CDR3 with reference TRBV5-4 and TRBJ2-1 gives the whole variable domain ETGVTQSPTHLIKTRGQQVTLRCSSQSGHNTVSWYQQALGQGPQFIFQYYREEENGRGNFPPRFSGLQFPNYSSELNVNALELDDSALYLCASSLIGGEQFFGPGTRLTVL.

The V call is TRBV18, the J call TRBJ2-5, with 9 bases that match TRBD2. The V gene end was trimmed by 9 bases and the J gene end by 5 bases; junction bases not matched to a gene: 7. This CDR3 has 13 residues. Germline lookup yields CDR1 KGHSH and CDR2 LQKENI. CDR3 DNA sequence: TGTGCCAGTAGCGGGAGTCGGCAGGAGACCCAGTACTTC. It codes for CASSGSRQETQYF.

The chain links TRBV7-9 to TRBJ1-3; D not resolved. This CDR3 has 17 residues. V was trimmed by 0 bases and J by 0 bases, leaving 12 bases between them. Germline V gene data show CDR1 as SEHNR and CDR2 as FQNEAQ (reference sequence). As DNA, the CDR3 is TGTGCCAGCAGCTTAGCGTTACACCGGGACTCTGGAAACACCATATATTTT. The encoded protein is CASSLALHRDSGNTIYF.

The chain is built from TRBV11-2 and TRBJ1-1, with a possible D match to TRBD1 (5 bases). Trimming took off 2 bases at V and 5 bases at J, with 12 bases between the two ends. The CDR3 spans 14 residues. Germline assignment: CDR1 SGHAT and CDR2 FQNNGV. The CDR3 here is CASSLQRGGTEAFF. In nucleotides, the CDR3 is TGTGCCAGCAGCTTACAGCGGGGGGGTACTGAAGCTTTCTTT.